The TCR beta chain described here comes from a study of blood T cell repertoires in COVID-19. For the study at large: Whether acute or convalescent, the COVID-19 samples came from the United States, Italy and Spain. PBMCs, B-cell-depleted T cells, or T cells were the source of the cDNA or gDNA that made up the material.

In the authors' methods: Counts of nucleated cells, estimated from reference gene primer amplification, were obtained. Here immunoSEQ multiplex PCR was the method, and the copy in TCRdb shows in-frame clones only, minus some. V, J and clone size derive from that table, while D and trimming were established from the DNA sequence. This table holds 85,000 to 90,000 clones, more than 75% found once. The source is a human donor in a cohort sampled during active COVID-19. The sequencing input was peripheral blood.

DNA of the CDR3: TGTGCCAGCAGTCGACAGGAGAGCTCCTACAATGAGCAGTTCTTC. Translating it yields CASSRQESSYNEQFF. The chain has TRBV6-2 or TRBV6-3 and TRBJ2-1; weak D call: TRBD1 (6 bases). CDR3 size: 15 residues. Germline values: CDR1 MNHEY, CDR2 SVGEGT. V shed 5 bases and J shed 0 bases, with 11 bases lying between them.